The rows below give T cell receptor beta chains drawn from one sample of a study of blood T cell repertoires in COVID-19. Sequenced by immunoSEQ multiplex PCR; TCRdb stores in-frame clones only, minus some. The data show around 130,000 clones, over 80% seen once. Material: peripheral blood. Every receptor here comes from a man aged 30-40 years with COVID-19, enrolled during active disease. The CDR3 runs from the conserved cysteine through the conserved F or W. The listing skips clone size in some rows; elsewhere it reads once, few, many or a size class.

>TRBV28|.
CASSPGDTNEKLFF
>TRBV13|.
CASSSIRDSDSYEQYF
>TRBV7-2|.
CASTLREGADTQYF
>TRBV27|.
CASSPTGGGRVYNSPLHF
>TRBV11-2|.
CASSPLALSYNEQFF
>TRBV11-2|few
CASRRGLNTQYF
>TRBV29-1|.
CSAGLAGYNEQFF
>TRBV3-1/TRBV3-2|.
CASSQDGQRDWGYEQFF
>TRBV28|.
CAIGNYGELFF
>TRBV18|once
CASSPDSLNTEAFF
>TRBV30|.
CAWSTWAAGNEQFF
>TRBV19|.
CASSETSGRVETQYF